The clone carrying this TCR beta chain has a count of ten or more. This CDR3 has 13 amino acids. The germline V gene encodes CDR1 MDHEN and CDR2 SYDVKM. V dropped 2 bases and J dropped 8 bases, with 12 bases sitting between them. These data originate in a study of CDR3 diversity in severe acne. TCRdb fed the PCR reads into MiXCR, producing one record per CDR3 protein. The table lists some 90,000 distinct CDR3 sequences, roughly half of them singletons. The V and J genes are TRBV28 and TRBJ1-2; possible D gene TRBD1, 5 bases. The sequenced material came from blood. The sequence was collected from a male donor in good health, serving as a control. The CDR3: CASSLDGGRGYTF. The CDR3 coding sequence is TGTGCCAGCAGTTTAGACGGGGGAAGGGGCTACACCTTC.